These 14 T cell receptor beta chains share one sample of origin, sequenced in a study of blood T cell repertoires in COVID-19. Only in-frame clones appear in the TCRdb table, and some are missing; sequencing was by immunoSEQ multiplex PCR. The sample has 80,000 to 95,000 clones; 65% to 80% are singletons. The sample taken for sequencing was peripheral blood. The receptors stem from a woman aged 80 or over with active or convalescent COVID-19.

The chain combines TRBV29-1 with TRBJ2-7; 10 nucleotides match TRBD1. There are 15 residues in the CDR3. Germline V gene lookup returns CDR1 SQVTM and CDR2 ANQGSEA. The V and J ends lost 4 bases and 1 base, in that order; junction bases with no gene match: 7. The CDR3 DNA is TGCAGCGTTGCTCCCGGGACAGGGGCTTCCTACGAGCAGTACTTC. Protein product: CSVAPGTGASYEQYF.

The CDR3 DNA reads as TGTGCCAGCAGTTACGCAGGGGGGCTGAACACTGAAGCTTTCTTT. Protein: CASSYAGGLNTEAFF. The chain carries TRBV2 and TRBJ1-1; 7 nucleotides line up with TRBD1. Germline trimming cut 5 bases from V and 0 bases from J; bases unmatched to any gene: 6. Germline V lookup: CDR1 SNHLY, CDR2 FYNNEI. The CDR3 totals 15 residues. The full variable domain, in which reference TRBV2 and TRBJ1-1 provide the parts outside the CDR3, is EPEVTQTPSHQVTQMGQEVILRCVPISNHLYFYWYRQILGQKVEFLVSFYNNEISEKSEIFDDQFSVERPDGSNFTLKIRSTKLEDSAMYFCASSYAGGLNTEAFFGQGTRLTVV.

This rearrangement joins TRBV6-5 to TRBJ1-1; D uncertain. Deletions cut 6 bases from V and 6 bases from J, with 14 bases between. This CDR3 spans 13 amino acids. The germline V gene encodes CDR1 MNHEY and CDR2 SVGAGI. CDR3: CASRPSTWAEAFF. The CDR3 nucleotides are TGTGCCAGCAGGCCCTCGACTTGGGCTGAAGCTTTCTTT.

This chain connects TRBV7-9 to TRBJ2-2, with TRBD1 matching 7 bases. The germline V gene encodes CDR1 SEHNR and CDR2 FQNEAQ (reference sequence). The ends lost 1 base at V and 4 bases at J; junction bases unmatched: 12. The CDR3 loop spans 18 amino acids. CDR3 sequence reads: CASSLVLVQGLGTGELFF. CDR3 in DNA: TGTGCCAGCAGCTTAGTACTAGTACAGGGGCTTGGCACCGGGGAGCTGTTTTTT.

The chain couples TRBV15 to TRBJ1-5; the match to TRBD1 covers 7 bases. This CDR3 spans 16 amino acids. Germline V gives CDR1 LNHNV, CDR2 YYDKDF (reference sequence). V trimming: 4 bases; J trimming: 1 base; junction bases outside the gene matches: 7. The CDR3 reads CATSTRQGLSNQPQHF. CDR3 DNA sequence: TGTGCCACCAGCACTAGACAGGGTTTGAGCAATCAGCCCCAGCATTTT.

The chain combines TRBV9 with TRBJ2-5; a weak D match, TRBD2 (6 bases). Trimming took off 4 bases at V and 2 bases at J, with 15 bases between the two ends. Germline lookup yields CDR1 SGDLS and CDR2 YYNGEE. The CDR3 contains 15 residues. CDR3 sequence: CASSPRGSPQETQYF. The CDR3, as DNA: TGTGCCAGCAGCCCCCGGGGGAGCCCTCAAGAGACCCAGTACTTC.

Written as DNA, the CDR3 is TGTGCCAGCAGAGGACAGGGTACCTATGGCTACACCTTC. It translates to CASRGQGTYGYTF. This sequence joins TRBV6-4 and TRBJ1-2; the match to TRBD1 covers 8 bases. CDR1 and CDR2 from the germline V gene are MRHNA and SNTAGT. V lost 6 bases to trimming and J lost 4 bases; unmatched junction nucleotides: 4. The CDR3 covers 13 residues.

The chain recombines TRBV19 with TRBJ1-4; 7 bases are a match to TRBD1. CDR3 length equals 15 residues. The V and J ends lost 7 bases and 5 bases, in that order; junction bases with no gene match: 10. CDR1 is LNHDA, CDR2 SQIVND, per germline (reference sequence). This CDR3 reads CASTQTRGWNEKLFF. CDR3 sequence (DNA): TGTGCCAGTACCCAGACCAGGGGGTGGAATGAAAAACTGTTTTTT.

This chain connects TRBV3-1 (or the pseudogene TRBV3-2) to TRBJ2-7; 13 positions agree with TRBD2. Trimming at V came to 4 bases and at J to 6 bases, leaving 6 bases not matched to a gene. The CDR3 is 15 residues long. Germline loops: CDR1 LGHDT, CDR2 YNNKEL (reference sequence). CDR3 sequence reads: CASSPTSGGPTEQYF. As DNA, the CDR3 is TGTGCCAGCAGCCCGACTAGCGGGGGGCCCACCGAGCAGTACTTC.

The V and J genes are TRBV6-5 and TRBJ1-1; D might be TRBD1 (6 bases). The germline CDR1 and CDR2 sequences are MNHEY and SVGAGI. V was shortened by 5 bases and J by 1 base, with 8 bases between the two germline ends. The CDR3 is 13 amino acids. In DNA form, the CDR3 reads TGTGCCAGCAGTCCGACAGGGAACACTGAAGCTTTCTTT. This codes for CASSPTGNTEAFF.

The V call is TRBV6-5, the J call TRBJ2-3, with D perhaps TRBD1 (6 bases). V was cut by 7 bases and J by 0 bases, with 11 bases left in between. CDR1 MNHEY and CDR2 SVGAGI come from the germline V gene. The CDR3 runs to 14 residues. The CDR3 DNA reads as TGTGCCAGCACCTGGACAGCTAGCACAGATACGCAGTATTTT. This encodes CASTWTASTDTQYF.

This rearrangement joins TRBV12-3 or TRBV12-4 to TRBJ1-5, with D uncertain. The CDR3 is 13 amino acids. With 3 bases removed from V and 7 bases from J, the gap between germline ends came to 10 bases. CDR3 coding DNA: TGTGCCAGCAGTTTGTGGGGAGGCCAGCCCCAGCATTTT. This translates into CASSLWGGQPQHF.

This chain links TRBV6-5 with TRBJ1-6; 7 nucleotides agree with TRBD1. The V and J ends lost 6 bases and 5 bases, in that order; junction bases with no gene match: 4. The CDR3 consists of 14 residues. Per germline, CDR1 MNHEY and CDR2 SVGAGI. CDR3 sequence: CASRDGTDNSPLHF. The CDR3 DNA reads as TGTGCCAGCAGGGACGGGACAGATAATTCACCCCTCCACTTT.

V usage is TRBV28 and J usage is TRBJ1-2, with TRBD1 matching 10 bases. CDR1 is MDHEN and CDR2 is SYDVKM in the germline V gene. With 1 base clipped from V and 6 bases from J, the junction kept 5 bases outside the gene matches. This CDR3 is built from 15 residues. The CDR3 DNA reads TGTGCCAGCAGTTTATCTCCCGGGACAGGGGATGGCTACACCTTC. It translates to CASSLSPGTGDGYTF.